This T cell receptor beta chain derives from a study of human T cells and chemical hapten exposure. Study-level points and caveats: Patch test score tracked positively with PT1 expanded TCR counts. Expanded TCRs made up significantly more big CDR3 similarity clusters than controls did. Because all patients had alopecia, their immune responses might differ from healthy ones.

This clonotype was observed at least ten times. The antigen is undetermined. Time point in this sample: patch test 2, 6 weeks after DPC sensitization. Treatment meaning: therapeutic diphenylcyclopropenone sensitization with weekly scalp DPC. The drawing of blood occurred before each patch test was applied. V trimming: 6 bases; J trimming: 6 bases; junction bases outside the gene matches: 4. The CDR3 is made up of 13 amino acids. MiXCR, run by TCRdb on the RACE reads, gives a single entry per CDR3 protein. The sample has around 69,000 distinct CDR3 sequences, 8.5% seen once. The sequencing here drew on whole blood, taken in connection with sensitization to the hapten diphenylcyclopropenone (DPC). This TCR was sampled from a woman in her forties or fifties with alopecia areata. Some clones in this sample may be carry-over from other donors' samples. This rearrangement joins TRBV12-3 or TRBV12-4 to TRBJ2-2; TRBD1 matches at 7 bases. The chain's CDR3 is CASRTGSAGELFF. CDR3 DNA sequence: TGTGCCAGCAGGACAGGGTCCGCCGGGGAGCTGTTTTTT.